This T cell receptor beta chain comes out of a study of immune characterization of retroperitoneal liposarcoma. This clonotype was seen just once. There are 14 residues in the CDR3. Germline V gene lookup returns CDR1 SGHVT and CDR2 SQSDAQ. TCRdb used MiXCR to reprocess the PCR reads, holding one entry per CDR3 protein. The table records approximately 13,000 distinct CDR3 sequences, less than 55% of them present only once. The sequenced sample was tumor tissue. The receptor was isolated from a female donor with retroperitoneal liposarcoma. The V and J genes are TRBV7-4 and TRBJ2-3; D uncertain. Matching the DNA end better, TRBJ2-7 makes the J call doubtful. DNA of the CDR3: TGTGCCAGCAGCTTGGTAAGCCACCGTTACGAGCAGTACTTC. Translating it yields CASSLVSHRYEQYF.